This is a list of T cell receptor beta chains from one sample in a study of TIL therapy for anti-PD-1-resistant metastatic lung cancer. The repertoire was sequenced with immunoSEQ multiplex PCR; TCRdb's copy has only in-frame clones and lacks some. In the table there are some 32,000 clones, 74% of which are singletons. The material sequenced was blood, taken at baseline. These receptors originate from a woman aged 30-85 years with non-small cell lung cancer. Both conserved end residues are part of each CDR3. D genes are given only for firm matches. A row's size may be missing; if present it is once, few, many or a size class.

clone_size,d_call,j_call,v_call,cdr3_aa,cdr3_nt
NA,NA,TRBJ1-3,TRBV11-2,CASSANRASGNTIYF,TGTGCCAGCAGCGCCAACCGGGCCTCTGGAAACACCATATATTTT
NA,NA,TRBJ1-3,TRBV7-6,CASSLSRTSSGNTIYF,TGTGCCAGCAGCTTATCCAGAACGAGCTCTGGAAACACCATATATTTT
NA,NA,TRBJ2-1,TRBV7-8,CASSPIGYNEQFF,TGTGCCAGCAGTCCCATTGGCTACAATGAGCAGTTCTTC
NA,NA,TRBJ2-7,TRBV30,CAWSGTTSSYEQYF,TGTGCCTGGAGTGGAACGACTAGTTCCTACGAGCAGTACTTC
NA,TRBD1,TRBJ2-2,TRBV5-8,CASSLAAIYRGRTGELFF,TGTGCCAGCAGCTTGGCTGCGATCTACAGGGGGCGGACCGGGGAGCTGTTTTTT
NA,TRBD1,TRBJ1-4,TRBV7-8,CASSLESTGRKLFF,TGTGCCAGCAGCTTAGAATCGACAGGGCGAAAACTGTTTTTT
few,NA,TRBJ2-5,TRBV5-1,CASSMPGGSQTQYF,TGCGCCAGCAGCATGCCTGGGGGAAGCCAGACCCAGTACTTC
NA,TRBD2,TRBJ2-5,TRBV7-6,CASSLWAGESQETQYF,TGTGCCAGCAGCCTTTGGGCGGGGGAGTCTCAAGAGACCCAGTACTTC
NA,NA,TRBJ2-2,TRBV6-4,CASSNTGELFF,TGTGCCAGCAGCAACACCGGGGAGCTGTTTTTT
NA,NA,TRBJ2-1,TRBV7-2,CASSISGGRNEQFF,TGTGCCAGCAGCATTAGTGGGGGGAGGAATGAGCAGTTCTTC
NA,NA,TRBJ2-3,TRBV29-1,CSVADSRADTQYF,TGCAGCGTTGCGGATTCTCGGGCAGATACGCAGTATTTT
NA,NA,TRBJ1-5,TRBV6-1,CATQWDSQPQHF,TGTGCCACACAATGGGACTCTCAGCCCCAGCATTTT
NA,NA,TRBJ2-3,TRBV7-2,CASSLEGYGDTQYF,TGTGCCAGCAGCTTAGAAGGGTATGGAGATACGCAGTATTTT